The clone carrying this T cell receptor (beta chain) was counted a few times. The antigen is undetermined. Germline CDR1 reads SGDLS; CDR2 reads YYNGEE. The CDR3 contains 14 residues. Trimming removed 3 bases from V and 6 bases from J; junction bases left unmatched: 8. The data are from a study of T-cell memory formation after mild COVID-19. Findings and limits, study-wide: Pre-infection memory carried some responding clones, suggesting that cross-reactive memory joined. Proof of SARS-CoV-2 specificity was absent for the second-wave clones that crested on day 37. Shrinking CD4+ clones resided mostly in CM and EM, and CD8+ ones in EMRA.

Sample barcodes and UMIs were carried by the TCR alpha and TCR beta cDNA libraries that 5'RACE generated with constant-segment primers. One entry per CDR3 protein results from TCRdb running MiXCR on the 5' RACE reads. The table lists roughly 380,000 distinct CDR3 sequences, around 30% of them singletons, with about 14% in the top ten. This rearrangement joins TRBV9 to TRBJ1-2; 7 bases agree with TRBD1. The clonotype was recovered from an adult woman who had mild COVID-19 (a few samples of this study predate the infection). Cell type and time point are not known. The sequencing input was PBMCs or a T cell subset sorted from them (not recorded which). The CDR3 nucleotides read TGTGCCAGCAGCGCGAACAGGGGCTGGAATGGCTACACCTTC. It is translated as CASSANRGWNGYTF.